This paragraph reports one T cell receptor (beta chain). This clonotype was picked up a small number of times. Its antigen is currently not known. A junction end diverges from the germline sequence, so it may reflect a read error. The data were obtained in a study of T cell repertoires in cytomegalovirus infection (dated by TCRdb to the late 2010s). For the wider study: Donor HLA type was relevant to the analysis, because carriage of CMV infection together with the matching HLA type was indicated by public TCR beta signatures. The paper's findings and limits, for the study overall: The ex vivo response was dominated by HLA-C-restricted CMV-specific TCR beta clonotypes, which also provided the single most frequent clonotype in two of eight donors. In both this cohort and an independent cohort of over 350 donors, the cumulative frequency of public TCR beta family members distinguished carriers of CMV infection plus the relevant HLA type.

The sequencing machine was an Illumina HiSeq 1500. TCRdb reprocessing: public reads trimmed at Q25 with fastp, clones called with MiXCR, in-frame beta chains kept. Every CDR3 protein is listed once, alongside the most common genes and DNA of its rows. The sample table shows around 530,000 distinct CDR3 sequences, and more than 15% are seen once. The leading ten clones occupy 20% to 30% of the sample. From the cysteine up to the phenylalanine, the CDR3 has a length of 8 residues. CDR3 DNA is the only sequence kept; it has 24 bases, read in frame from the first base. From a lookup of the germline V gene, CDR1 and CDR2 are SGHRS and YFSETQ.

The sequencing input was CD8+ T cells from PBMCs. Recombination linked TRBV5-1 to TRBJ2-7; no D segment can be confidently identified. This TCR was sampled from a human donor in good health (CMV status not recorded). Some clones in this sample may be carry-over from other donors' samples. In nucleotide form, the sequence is TGCGCCAGCAGCTTGGGTGCCTTC. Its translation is CASSLGAF.